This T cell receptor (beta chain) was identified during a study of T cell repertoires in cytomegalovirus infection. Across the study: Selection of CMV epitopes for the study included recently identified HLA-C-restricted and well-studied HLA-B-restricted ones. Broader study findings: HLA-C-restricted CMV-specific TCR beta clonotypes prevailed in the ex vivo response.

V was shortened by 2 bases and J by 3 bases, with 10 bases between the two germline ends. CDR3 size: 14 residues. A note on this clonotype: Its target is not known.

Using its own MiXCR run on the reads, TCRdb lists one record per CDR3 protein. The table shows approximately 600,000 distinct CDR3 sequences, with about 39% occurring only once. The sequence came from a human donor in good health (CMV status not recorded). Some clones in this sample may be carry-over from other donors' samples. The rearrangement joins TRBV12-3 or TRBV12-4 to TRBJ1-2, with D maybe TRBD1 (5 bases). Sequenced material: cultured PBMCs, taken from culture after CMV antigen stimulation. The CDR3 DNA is TGTGCCAGCAGTTTATGGGGGAGTGACTATGGCTACACCTTC. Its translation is CASSLWGSDYGYTF.